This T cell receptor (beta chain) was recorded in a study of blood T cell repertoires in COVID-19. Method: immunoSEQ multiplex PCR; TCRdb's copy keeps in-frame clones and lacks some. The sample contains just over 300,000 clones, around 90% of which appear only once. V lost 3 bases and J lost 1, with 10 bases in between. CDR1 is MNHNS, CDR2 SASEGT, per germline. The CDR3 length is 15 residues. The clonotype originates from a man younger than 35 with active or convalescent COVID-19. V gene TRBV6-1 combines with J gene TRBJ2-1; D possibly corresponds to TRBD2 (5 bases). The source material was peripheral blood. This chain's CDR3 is CASSELAYSYNEQFF. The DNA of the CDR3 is TGTGCCAGCAGTGAGTTAGCGTATTCCTACAATGAGCAGTTCTTC.